This T cell receptor beta chain came from a study of shared T cell receptors in the human thymus. Sequencing was performed with immunoSEQ multiplex PCR; in TCRdb, only in-frame clones are kept and a portion is missing. The sample includes 500,000 to 750,000 clones, approximately 88% of them seen just once. Germline V gene sequence: CDR1 LNHNV, CDR2 YYDKDF (reference sequence). After removal of 3 bases from V and 4 bases from J, the junction contained 12 bases not matched to a gene. This CDR3 has 19 residues. The sample also formed part of further work on human thymus T cells. That investigation notes: The people who donated were healthy Finnish babies having corrective surgery for congenital heart defects. Related reports documented highly overlapping thymic repertoires among unrelated individuals.

The sample comprised thymocytes. The chain is built from TRBV15 and TRBJ2-2; 12 nucleotides align to TRBD2. The clonotype was recovered from a boy in the first two years of life with a congenital heart defect. In nucleotides, the CDR3 is TGTGCCACCAGCAGCGACACTAGCGGGAGGCCCCTGGGCACCGGGGAGCTGTTTTTT. The encoded protein is CATSSDTSGRPLGTGELFF. The full variable domain, in which reference TRBV15 and TRBJ2-2 provide the parts outside the CDR3, is DAMVIQNPRYQVTQFGKPVTLSCSQTLNHNVMYWYQQKSSQAPKLLFHYYDKDFNNEADTPDNFQSRRPNTSFCFLDIRSPGLGDTAMYLCATSSDTSGRPLGTGELFFGEGSRLTVL.